This entry lists 29 T cell receptor beta chains sequenced from one sample in a study of blood T cell repertoires in COVID-19. Generated by immunoSEQ multiplex PCR, the TCRdb table keeps only in-frame clones and is missing some. The sample comprises over 200,000 clones, 70% to 90% of which are singletons, and under 2.5% rests with the top ten. Sequencing used PBMCs or T cells enriched from blood (not recorded which). The receptors here all came from a woman in her forties or fifties who had recovered from COVID-19.

The chain has TRBV11-2 and TRBJ1-1; TRBD1 is a possible D gene (5 bases). The germline V and J ends were trimmed by 1 base and 5 bases, with 14 bases remaining between them. The CDR3 is made up of 15 amino acids. Germline V CDR1 and CDR2: SGHAT, FQNNGV. The CDR3 loop reads CASSLVGAGRTEAFF. As DNA, the CDR3 is TGTGCCAGCAGCTTAGTAGGGGCCGGGAGGACTGAAGCTTTCTTT.

This clone was recorded once. This chain connects TRBV2 to TRBJ1-1; 8 bases agree with TRBD1. Germline V gene sequence: CDR1 SNHLY, CDR2 FYNNEI. V gave up 6 bases and J gave up 4 bases; unmatched junction bases: 10. This CDR3 is built from 15 residues. The CDR3 protein is CASRVQGAGGTEAFF. The DNA of the CDR3 is TGTGCCAGCAGAGTTCAGGGGGCTGGAGGCACTGAAGCTTTCTTT.

The chain recombines TRBV10-3 with TRBJ2-1; 13 positions agree with TRBD2. Germline V gene data show CDR1 as ENHRY and CDR2 as SYGVKD. V lost 8 bases and J lost 8; bases outside the gene matches: 9. This CDR3 region has 15 residues. CDR3 DNA: TGTGCCATCGGGGAAGGACTAGCGGGAGTGGATGAGCAGTTCTTC. Residues: CAIGEGLAGVDEQFF.

The chain couples TRBV11-2 to TRBJ2-1; 9 positions agree with TRBD2. The trim removed 5 bases at V and 3 bases at J, leaving 8 bases unmatched. Germline CDR1 SGHAT, CDR2 FQNNGV. The CDR3 is 16 residues long. The CDR3: CASSPFLAGIYNEQFF. Written as DNA, the CDR3 is TGTGCCAGCAGCCCTTTTCTAGCGGGGATCTACAATGAGCAGTTCTTC.

The chain combines TRBV28 with TRBJ2-5, with TRBD2 as a possible D gene (6 bases). The CDR3 length is 14 residues. With 6 bases removed from V and 1 base from J, the gap between germline ends came to 12 bases. The germline gives CDR1 MDHEN, CDR2 SYDVKM. In nucleotides, the CDR3 is TGTGCCAGCAGCCAACACGGGGGCCAAGAGACCCAGTACTTC. This sequence encodes CASSQHGGQETQYF.

The CDR3 here is CASSVGSGTYEQYF. The CDR3 DNA follows: TGTGCCAGCAGCGTAGGTAGCGGGACCTACGAGCAGTACTTC. The gene calls are TRBV9 and TRBJ2-7, with TRBD2 matching over 8 bases. The CDR3 is made up of 14 amino acids. Germline assignment: CDR1 SGDLS and CDR2 YYNGEE. V shed 0 bases and J 2 bases; nucleotides not matched to a gene: 1.

The rearrangement links TRBV7-8 to TRBJ1-1; no clear D. The CDR3 consists of 11 residues. The V gene's germline CDR1 is SGHVS and CDR2 FQNEAQ. With 5 bases removed from V and 6 bases from J, the gap between germline ends came to 7 bases. The CDR3 loop reads CASSPRSEAFF. CDR3 in DNA: TGTGCCAGCAGCCCGAGGTCTGAAGCTTTCTTT.

This rearrangement joins TRBV3-1 (or the pseudogene TRBV3-2) to TRBJ2-7, with D tentatively TRBD2 (6 bases). CDR1 LGHDT and CDR2 YNNKEL come from the germline V gene (reference sequence). Trimming cost V 4 bases and J 7 bases, with 17 bases left between them. The CDR3 contains 14 residues. The CDR3: CASSLTRRGGEQYF. The CDR3 DNA sequence: TGTGCCAGCAGCCTCACGAGGCGGGGTGGGGAGCAGTACTTC.

The chain uses TRBV15 and TRBJ2-2; 9 bases align to TRBD1. V dropped 0 bases and J dropped 6; count of bases not matched to a gene: 14. Per the germline V gene, CDR1 is LNHNV and CDR2 is YYDKDF (reference sequence). The CDR3 consists of 19 residues. Here the CDR3 reads CATSRDGSWAGQGPGELFF. In DNA form, the CDR3 reads TGTGCCACCAGCAGAGATGGTAGTTGGGCGGGACAGGGTCCCGGGGAGCTGTTTTTT.

For the CDR3, the DNA is TGTGCCAGCAGCTCAGGACTAGCGGGAGATGCCCGATTGACCCAGTACTTC. This gives the protein CASSSGLAGDARLTQYF. The J gene is TRBJ2-5, the V gene TRBV7-6; 13 positions agree with TRBD2. The J segment lost 7 bases and the V segment lost 4 bases, leaving 12 bases of the junction unmatched. The germline gives CDR1 SGHVS, CDR2 FNYEAQ. This CDR3 is 17 amino acids long.

The chain uses TRBV2 and TRBJ1-2; no firm D call. Germline lookup yields CDR1 SNHLY and CDR2 FYNNEI. V dropped 3 bases and J dropped 0 bases, with 5 bases sitting between them. The CDR3 is 13 residues long. CDR3 region: CASSDSSNYGYTF. CDR3 DNA: TGTGCCAGCAGTGACAGTTCTAACTATGGCTACACCTTC. The full variable domain, with the rest looked up from reference TRBV2 and TRBJ1-2, is EPEVTQTPSHQVTQMGQEVILRCVPISNHLYFYWYRQILGQKVEFLVSFYNNEISEKSEIFDDQFSVERPDGSNFTLKIRSTKLEDSAMYFCASSDSSNYGYTFGSGTRLTVV.

The chain has TRBV25-1 and TRBJ2-1; no reliable D call. Trimming took off 5 bases at V and 4 bases at J, with 6 bases between the two ends. This CDR3 spans 12 amino acids. The germline CDR1 and CDR2 sequences are MGHDK and SYGVNS. CDR3 residues: CASSPTYNEQFF. In DNA form, the CDR3 reads TGTGCCAGCAGTCCCACTTACAATGAGCAGTTCTTC.

This chain joins TRBV14 and TRBJ1-3; no firm D call. The CDR3 runs 19 residues. The germline gives CDR1 SGHDN, CDR2 FVKESK. Between the trimmed V and J ends, which lost 2 bases and 0 bases, there was a span of 20 bases. CDR3 residues: CASSQIGLRLSSSGNTIYF. The CDR3 DNA is TGTGCCAGCAGCCAAATTGGACTTCGGCTTAGTTCCTCTGGAAACACCATATATTTT.

Comments on this clone: The same CDR3 also results from other DNA sequences found in this sample. CDR3 DNA: TGTGCCAGCAGTCCAGGACAGGGGATCTACGAGCAGTACTTC. Protein sequence: CASSPGQGIYEQYF. V usage is TRBV27 and J usage is TRBJ2-7; 9 bases agree with TRBD1. This CDR3 is built from 14 residues. Trimming at V came to 5 bases and at J to 3 bases, leaving 5 bases not matched to a gene. Germline assignment: CDR1 MNHEY and CDR2 SMNVEV (reference sequence).

The chain combines TRBV25-1 with TRBJ2-3, with D uncertain. Trimming removed 8 bases at V and 1 base at J, with 10 bases between. The length of the CDR3 is 13 residues. From germline, CDR1 is MGHDK and CDR2 SYGVNS. Here the CDR3 reads CASREHRTDTQYF. Here the CDR3 DNA reads TGTGCCAGCCGCGAGCACCGCACAGATACGCAGTATTTT.

The V and J genes are TRBV6-5 and TRBJ1-4; a possible D gene is TRBD1 (6 bases). The germline V gene encodes CDR1 MNHEY and CDR2 SVGAGI. CDR3 length: 15 amino acids. Trimming left V 0 bases short and J 5 bases short, with 10 bases between. CDR3 sequence reads: CASSYSRGMNEKLFF. The CDR3 DNA reads as TGTGCCAGCAGTTACTCGAGGGGGATGAATGAAAAACTGTTTTTT.

J is TRBJ2-3 and V is TRBV28; 10 nucleotides match TRBD2. Germline CDR1 reads MDHEN; CDR2 reads SYDVKM. The CDR3 has 16 amino acids. Losses at the gene ends were 6 bases for V and 3 bases for J; bases not matched to a gene: 9. In nucleotides, the CDR3 is TGTGCCAGCAGCCGACGGACTAGCGGATTAACAGATACGCAGTATTTT. Protein product: CASSRRTSGLTDTQYF.

The chain is built from TRBV28 and TRBJ2-3; 11 nucleotides align to TRBD2. Germline V gene sequence: CDR1 MDHEN, CDR2 SYDVKM. This CDR3 comprises 15 residues. V gave up 4 bases and J gave up 3 bases; unmatched junction bases: 3. In DNA form, the CDR3 reads TGTGCCAGCAGTTCTTGGACTAGCGGGACAGATACGCAGTATTTT. It is translated as CASSSWTSGTDTQYF.

The gene calls are TRBV2 and TRBJ2-2; D ambiguous. There are 13 residues in the CDR3. Per the germline V gene, CDR1 is SNHLY and CDR2 is FYNNEI. V lost 6 bases and J lost 7, with 12 bases in between. CDR3 residues: CASRTGEVGELFF. In DNA, the CDR3 is TGTGCCAGCAGGACCGGAGAGGTCGGGGAGCTGTTTTTT.

The chain couples TRBV7-6 to TRBJ1-1; tentatively, D is TRBD1 (5 bases). This CDR3 has 13 amino acids. Germline assignment: CDR1 SGHVS and CDR2 FNYEAQ. Trimming removed 2 bases from V and 1 base from J, with 5 bases in between. CDR3 DNA sequence: TGTGCCAGCAGCTTAACAGGGAACACTGAAGCTTTCTTT. It yields the protein CASSLTGNTEAFF.

The chain joins TRBV28 to TRBJ2-7; perhaps TRBD1 as D (5 bases). Germline CDR1 is MDHEN and CDR2 is SYDVKM. Deletions cut 3 bases from V and 0 bases from J, with 9 bases between. This CDR3 region has 14 residues. The CDR3 here is CASSFLDSSYEQYF. The CDR3 DNA reads TGTGCCAGCAGTTTTCTAGACAGCTCCTACGAGCAGTACTTC.

The chain combines TRBV28 with TRBJ2-1; tentatively, D is TRBD1 (5 bases). Germline V gene lookup returns CDR1 MDHEN and CDR2 SYDVKM. Trimming left V 4 bases short and J 4 bases short, with 14 bases between. The length of the CDR3 is 15 residues. This CDR3 is CASSSSDRNYNEQFF. In DNA, the CDR3 is TGTGCCAGCAGTTCTTCAGACAGAAATTACAATGAGCAGTTCTTC.

The V gene is TRBV7-8, the J gene TRBJ1-1; no clear D gene. The CDR3 has 14 residues. V gave up 7 bases and J gave up 0 bases, with 12 bases separating them. CDR1 SGHVS and CDR2 FQNEAQ come from the germline V gene. CDR3 sequence reads: CASILAGMNTEAFF. CDR3 in DNA: TGTGCCAGCATATTGGCAGGAATGAACACTGAAGCTTTCTTT.

This rearrangement joins TRBV7-3 to TRBJ2-3; D possibly corresponds to TRBD1 (6 bases). The V gene's germline CDR1 is SGHTA and CDR2 FQGTGA. This CDR3 spans 13 amino acids. The V end lost 7 bases, the J end lost 7 bases, and 15 bases lay between the germline ends. CDR3 amino acids: CASKKGTTNTQYF. The DNA for the CDR3 is TGTGCCAGCAAGAAAGGGACAACTAATACGCAGTATTTT.

The gene calls are TRBV2 and TRBJ2-2; 7 bases fit TRBD1. J gave up 5 bases and V 2 bases, and 11 bases lay outside the gene matches. Germline V CDR1 and CDR2: SNHLY, FYNNEI. This CDR3 is built from 17 residues. CDR3 DNA sequence: TGTGCCAGCAGTGAAATTCCCCCAGGGGGTGGGACCGGGGAGCTGTTTTTT. It codes for CASSEIPPGGGTGELFF.

V and J are TRBV6-1 and TRBJ1-6; maybe TRBD1 (5 bases). Trimming pared 0 bases from V and 9 bases from J, leaving 15 bases between. Germline values: CDR1 MNHNS, CDR2 SASEGT. This CDR3 spans 16 amino acids. CDR3 residues: CASSEAGPGSSSPLHF. The CDR3 DNA follows: TGTGCCAGCAGTGAAGCCGGGCCAGGGTCAAGTTCACCCCTCCACTTT.

This clone was recorded once. The chain links TRBV21-1 to TRBJ2-1; the DNA was not used to check the table's D call, TRBD2. TRBV21-1 is recorded as a pseudogene. The CDR3 extends over 15 amino acids. The CDR3 DNA sequence: TGTGCCAGCAGGGCTAGCGGGAGTATCCACAATGAGCAGTTCTTC. Its translation: CASRASGSIHNEQFF.

In regard to this clone: Within the sample, other DNA sequences also encode this same CDR3. This chain uses TRBV5-6 with TRBJ2-1; D is ambiguous. CDR1 SGHDT and CDR2 YYEEEE come from the germline V gene. This CDR3 has 11 residues. V was cut by 4 bases and J by 4 bases, with 3 bases left in between. The CDR3 protein is CASSLYNEQFF. The CDR3 DNA reads TGTGCCAGCAGCCTATACAATGAGCAGTTCTTC.

The chain uses TRBV29-1 and TRBJ2-5; TRBD2 matches 9 bases. CDR3 length: 15 amino acids. Unmatched junction bases numbered 10, after V lost 3 bases and J lost 5 bases. The germline V gene encodes CDR1 SQVTM and CDR2 ANQGSEA. CDR3 DNA: TGCAGCGTTGAGCCCGCGGGAGGGCGCCGGGAGACCCAGTACTTC. Translating gives CSVEPAGGRRETQYF.